This T cell receptor beta chain was found in a study of response to subunit inactivated influenza vaccine. Each CDR3 protein gets one entry after TCRdb re-called the RT-PCR reads with MiXCR. The sample lists over 150,000 distinct CDR3 sequences, over 13% occurring once. Overall study findings and caveats: Few additional T cells are recruited per seasonal influenza vaccination, authors suggested.

CDR3 length equals 16 residues. The germline CDR1 and CDR2 sequences are MNHEY and SMNVEV (reference sequence). The ends lost 5 bases at V and 1 base at J; junction bases unmatched: 8. This clonotype was seen only a few times. Antigen specificity is unknown. This chain uses TRBV27 with TRBJ2-5; 9 positions match TRBD1. The sequence was collected from a man in his forties or fifties who received an inactivated influenza vaccine. The sequences come from CD8+ T cells sorted from PBMCs, collected more than 4 days after vaccination. The CDR3 here is CASSDTGGAPQETQYF. CDR3 sequence (DNA): TGTGCCAGCAGTGATACAGGGGGCGCCCCCCAAGAGACCCAGTACTTC.